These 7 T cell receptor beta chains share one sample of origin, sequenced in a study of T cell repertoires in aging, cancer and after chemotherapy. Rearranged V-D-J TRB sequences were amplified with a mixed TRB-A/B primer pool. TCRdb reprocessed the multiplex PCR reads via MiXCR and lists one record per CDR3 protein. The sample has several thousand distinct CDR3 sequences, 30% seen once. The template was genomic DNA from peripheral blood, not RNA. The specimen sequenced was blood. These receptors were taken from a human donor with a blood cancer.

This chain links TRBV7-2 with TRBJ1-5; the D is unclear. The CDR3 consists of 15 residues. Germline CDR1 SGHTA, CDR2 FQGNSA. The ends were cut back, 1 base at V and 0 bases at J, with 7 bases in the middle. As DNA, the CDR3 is TGTGCCAGCAGCTTAGGGCTCCGTAGCAATCAGCCCCAGCATTTT. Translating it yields CASSLGLRSNQPQHF.

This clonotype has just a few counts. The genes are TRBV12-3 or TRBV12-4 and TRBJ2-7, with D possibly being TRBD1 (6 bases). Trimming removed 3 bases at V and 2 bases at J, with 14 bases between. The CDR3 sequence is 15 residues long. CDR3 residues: CASSLFQGSPYEQYF. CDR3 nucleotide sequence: TGTGCCAGCAGTTTGTTTCAGGGGTCCCCCTACGAGCAGTACTTC.

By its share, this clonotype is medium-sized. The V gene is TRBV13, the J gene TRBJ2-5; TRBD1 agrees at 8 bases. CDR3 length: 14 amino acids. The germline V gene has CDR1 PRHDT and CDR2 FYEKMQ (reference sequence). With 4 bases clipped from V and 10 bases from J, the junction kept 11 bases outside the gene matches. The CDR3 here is CASSSGTGPLDQYF. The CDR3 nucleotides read TGTGCCAGCAGCTCCGGGACAGGACCCTTAGACCAGTACTTC.

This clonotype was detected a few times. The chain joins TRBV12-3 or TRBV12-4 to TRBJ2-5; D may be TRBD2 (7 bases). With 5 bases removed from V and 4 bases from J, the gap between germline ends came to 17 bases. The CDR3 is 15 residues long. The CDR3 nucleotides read TGTGCCAGCAGTCCCCGCGGGGGCTATGGAGAGACCCAGTACTTC. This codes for CASSPRGGYGETQYF.

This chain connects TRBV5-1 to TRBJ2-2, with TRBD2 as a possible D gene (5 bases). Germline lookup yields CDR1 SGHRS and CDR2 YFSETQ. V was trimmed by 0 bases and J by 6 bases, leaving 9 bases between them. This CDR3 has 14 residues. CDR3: CASSLVGGSGELFF. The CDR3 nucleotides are TGCGCCAGCAGCTTGGTTGGCGGGTCCGGGGAGCTGTTTTTT.

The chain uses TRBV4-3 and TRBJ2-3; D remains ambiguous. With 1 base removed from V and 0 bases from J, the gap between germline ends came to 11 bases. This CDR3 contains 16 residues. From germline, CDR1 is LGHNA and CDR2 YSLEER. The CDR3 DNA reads TGCGCCAGCAGCCAAGGGGCAGGCCATAGCACAGATACGCAGTATTTT. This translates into CASSQGAGHSTDTQYF.

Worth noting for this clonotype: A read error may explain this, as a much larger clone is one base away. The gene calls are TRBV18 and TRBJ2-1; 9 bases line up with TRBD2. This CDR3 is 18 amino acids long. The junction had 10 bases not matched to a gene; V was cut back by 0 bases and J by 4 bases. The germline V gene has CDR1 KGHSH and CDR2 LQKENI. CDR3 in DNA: TGTGCCAGCTCACCACCGTCGGGGGTGGCGGGAGGGTACAATGAGCAGTTCTTC. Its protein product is CASSPPSGVAGGYNEQFF. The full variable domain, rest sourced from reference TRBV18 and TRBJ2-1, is NAGVMQNPRHLVRRRGQEARLRCSPMKGHSHVYWYRQLPEEGLKFMVYLQKENIIDESGMPKERFSAEFPKEGPSILRIQQVVRGDSAAYFCASSPPSGVAGGYNEQFFGPGTRLTVL.